The 30 T cell receptor beta chains in this list originate from one sample, sequenced in a study of cytomegalovirus exposure and HLA in healthy donors. In the PCR, 60 Vbeta and 13 Jbeta primers were used. Produced via immunoSEQ multiplex PCR; TCRdb's table is partial and in-frame only. The data hold about 130,000 clones, with approximately 80% observed a single time. The sample consisted of PBMCs. The receptors stem from a man aged 45 to 65 in good health and CMV-seronegative.

The rearrangement links TRBV2 to TRBJ1-2; D ambiguous. The CDR3 runs to 13 residues. Germline assignment: CDR1 SNHLY and CDR2 FYNNEI. The V and J ends lost 7 bases and 6 bases respectively, with 15 bases between them. CDR3 sequence: CASTSFRRDGYTF. In DNA form, the CDR3 reads TGTGCCAGCACCAGCTTTAGGAGGGATGGCTACACCTTC. Based on the CDR3 plus reference TRBV2 and TRBJ1-2, the full variable domain is EPEVTQTPSHQVTQMGQEVILRCVPISNHLYFYWYRQILGQKVEFLVSFYNNEISEKSEIFDDQFSVERPDGSNFTLKIRSTKLEDSAMYFCASTSFRRDGYTFGSGTRLTVV.

The chain couples TRBV5-1 to TRBJ2-5; perhaps TRBD2 as D (5 bases). Deletions cut 5 bases from V and 5 bases from J, with 13 bases between. Germline loops: CDR1 SGHRS, CDR2 YFSETQ. The CDR3 has 13 amino acids. The CDR3 region is CASRLDPLETQYF. In nucleotides, the CDR3 is TGCGCCAGCAGACTAGATCCCCTGGAGACCCAGTACTTC.

V is TRBV27 and J is TRBJ1-1; 9 bases map to TRBD1. The CDR3 extends over 14 amino acids. V shed 8 bases and J 2 bases; nucleotides not matched to a gene: 6. CDR1 and CDR2 (germline): MNHEY, SMNVEV (reference sequence). CDR3 bases: TGTGCCAGCTCTCGGACAGGGGTTAACACTGAAGCTTTCTTT. Translating gives CASSRTGVNTEAFF.

This chain uses TRBV5-1 with TRBJ2-5; 7 bases fit TRBD1. J lost 6 bases, V lost 2 bases, and 7 bases had no gene match. This CDR3 has 14 amino acids. Germline V CDR1 and CDR2: SGHRS, YFSETQ. CDR3 sequence: CASSLPERGQTQYF. The CDR3 coding sequence is TGCGCCAGCAGCTTACCCGAGAGGGGGCAGACCCAGTACTTC.

J is TRBJ2-3 and V is TRBV5-1, with 7 positions matching TRBD1. Looked up from germline, CDR1 is SGHRS and CDR2 is YFSETQ. The CDR3 has 17 amino acids. V was pared by 3 bases and J by 2 bases, with 12 bases of the junction left unmatched. The CDR3 nucleotides are TGCGCCAGCAGCTGGGAACAGGGACAGATAGACACAGATACGCAGTATTTT. Translated, it gives CASSWEQGQIDTDTQYF.

The chain has TRBV19 and TRBJ1-5; 8 bases align to TRBD1. Trimming cost V 6 bases and J 2 bases; bases outside gene matches: 9. Germline V gene data show CDR1 as LNHDA and CDR2 as SQIVND (reference sequence). The CDR3 runs to 16 residues. The CDR3 DNA reads as TGTGCCAGTAGCGCCAGGGGGCAGGTTGGCAATCAGCCCCAGCATTTT. Amino acids: CASSARGQVGNQPQHF.

This clone turned up a few times. The rearrangement uses TRBV5-1 and TRBJ2-1; 7 nucleotides line up with TRBD2. The CDR3 sequence is 17 residues long. The V gene end was trimmed by 0 bases and the J gene end by 3 bases; junction bases not matched to a gene: 9. CDR1 is SGHRS, CDR2 YFSETQ, per germline. CDR3 protein: CASSLAGRAVNYNEQFF. CDR3 DNA sequence: TGCGCCAGCAGCTTGGCGGGGAGGGCGGTAAACTACAATGAGCAGTTCTTC.

The chain uses TRBV7-9 and TRBJ1-4; 9 bases agree with TRBD1. Germline CDR1 is SEHNR and CDR2 is FQNEAQ (reference sequence). The CDR3 totals 14 residues. The V segment lost 5 bases and the J segment 7 bases; nucleotides outside the gene matches: 5. CDR3 protein: CASSRTGVGEKLFF. The DNA of the CDR3 is TGTGCCAGCAGCCGGACAGGGGTTGGTGAAAAACTGTTTTTT.

J is TRBJ2-1 and V is TRBV5-1; D remains unclear. Germline V gene data show CDR1 as SGHRS and CDR2 as YFSETQ. CDR3 length: 14 amino acids. With 1 base removed from V and 5 bases from J, the gap between germline ends came to 10 bases. CDR3 region: CASSLYLRDNEQFF. Here the CDR3 DNA reads TGCGCCAGCAGCTTGTACCTCCGGGACAATGAGCAGTTCTTC.

The chain carries TRBV9 and TRBJ1-5; 9 nucleotides match TRBD1. CDR3 size: 15 residues. V trimming: 3 bases; J trimming: 6 bases; junction bases outside the gene matches: 7. Germline V lookup: CDR1 SGDLS, CDR2 YYNGEE. The CDR3 sequence is CASSEGTGRSQPQHF. Here the CDR3 DNA reads TGTGCCAGCAGCGAGGGGACAGGGAGGAGTCAGCCCCAGCATTTT.

The DNA for the CDR3 is TGTGCCAGCAGCCCAGGGGCGATCCCTAATGAAAAACTGTTTTTT. Translation: CASSPGAIPNEKLFF. The chain combines TRBV7-3 with TRBJ1-4, with D possibly matching TRBD1 (6 bases). Trimming took off 5 bases at V and 3 bases at J, with 13 bases between the two ends. This CDR3 region has 15 residues. In germline, CDR1 is SGHTA, CDR2 FQGTGA.

The V gene is TRBV9, the J gene TRBJ2-3, with D unclear. CDR3 length: 11 residues. Trimming cost V 3 bases and J 9 bases, with 8 bases left between them. The germline V gene encodes CDR1 SGDLS and CDR2 YYNGEE. The CDR3, as DNA: TGTGCCAGCAGCGAGTCCGGGACGCAGTATTTT. It codes for CASSESGTQYF.

This chain links TRBV14 with TRBJ2-2, with 8 bases aligning to TRBD1. Germline loops: CDR1 SGHDN, CDR2 FVKESK. CDR3 length equals 14 residues. Trimming cost V 6 bases and J 5 bases; bases outside gene matches: 5. CDR3: CASRWQGATGELFF. CDR3 nucleotide sequence: TGTGCCAGCAGGTGGCAGGGGGCGACCGGGGAGCTGTTTTTT.

The rearrangement links TRBV30 to TRBJ1-1; 8 bases are shared with TRBD1. There are 16 residues in the CDR3. V was pared by 3 bases and J by 6 bases, with 15 bases of the junction left unmatched. CDR1 is GTSNPN, CDR2 SVGIG, per germline (reference sequence). CDR3 sequence (DNA): TGTGCCTGGAGGGTGTACCGGACAGGGCGCCGAGCTGAAGCTTTCTTT. Translating it yields CAWRVYRTGRRAEAFF.

The chain is built from TRBV15 and TRBJ1-4, with 7 bases aligning to TRBD1. The germline gives CDR1 LNHNV, CDR2 YYDKDF (reference sequence). The CDR3 runs to 16 residues. J was trimmed by 4 bases and V by 3 bases; bases with no gene match: 8. DNA for the CDR3: TGTGCCACCAGCAGCTTCTCCCAGGGGGATAATGAAAAACTGTTTTTT. Translation: CATSSFSQGDNEKLFF.

This clone occurred a few times. J is TRBJ2-7 and V is TRBV7-9, with 8 bases identical to TRBD1. Germline CDR1 SEHNR, CDR2 FQNEAQ (reference sequence). The CDR3 consists of 13 residues. Trimming removed 4 bases from V and 7 bases from J; junction bases left unmatched: 6. The CDR3 region is CASSYITGGEQYF. For the CDR3, the DNA is TGTGCCAGCAGCTACATTACAGGGGGGGAGCAGTACTTC. Drawing the rest from reference TRBV7-9 and TRBJ2-7, the complete variable domain is DTGVSQNPRHKITKRGQNVTFRCDPISEHNRLYWYRQTLGQGPEFLTYFQNEAQLEKSRLLSDRFSAERPKGSFSTLEIQRTEQGDSAMYLCASSYITGGEQYFGPGTRLTVT.

V is TRBV20-1 and J is TRBJ2-3; D not certain. The V gene's germline CDR1 is DFQATT and CDR2 SNEGSKA (reference sequence). The CDR3 is 11 residues long. Trimming took 4 bases from V and 4 from J, leaving 6 bases between them. Written as DNA, the CDR3 is TGCAGTGCTATGGGCTCAGATACGCAGTATTTT. This sequence encodes CSAMGSDTQYF.

The J gene is TRBJ2-4, the V gene TRBV9, with 9 bases lining up with TRBD2. Looked up from germline, CDR1 is SGDLS and CDR2 is YYNGEE. J lost 1 base, V lost 4 bases, and 9 bases had no gene match. The CDR3 runs 17 residues. In DNA, the CDR3 is TGTGCCAGCAGCCTTAGTGGGCGGGGGGGGGCCAAAAACATTCAGTACTTC. This translates into CASSLSGRGGAKNIQYF.

The rearrangement links TRBV6-1 to TRBJ2-1, with 7 bases matching TRBD1. J was trimmed by 2 bases and V by 1 base; bases with no gene match: 2. CDR1 MNHNS and CDR2 SASEGT come from the germline V gene. CDR3 length: 15 amino acids. For the CDR3, the DNA is TGTGCCAGCAGTGAAGGGGGGACAGCCTACAATGAGCAGTTCTTC. This translates into CASSEGGTAYNEQFF.

The V and J genes are TRBV23-1 and TRBJ2-5; TRBD2 aligns across 11 bases. TRBV23-1 is sorted into the ORF group, with uncertain function. The CDR3 loop spans 17 amino acids. The V segment lost 0 bases and the J segment 4 bases; nucleotides outside the gene matches: 7. CDR3 residues: CASSQSSPTSGGETQYF. The CDR3 DNA sequence: TGCGCCAGCAGTCAATCGTCCCCTACTAGCGGGGGAGAGACCCAGTACTTC.

This clone occurred a few times. The chain joins TRBV6-1 to TRBJ1-4, with TRBD1 as a possible D gene (6 bases). The CDR3 sequence is 14 residues long. Germline V gene data show CDR1 as MNHNS and CDR2 as SASEGT. Trimming took off 6 bases at V and 4 bases at J, with 12 bases between the two ends. Here the CDR3 DNA reads TGTGCCAGCAGGGACAGCTTGCTTAATGAAAAACTGTTTTTT. Translation: CASRDSLLNEKLFF.

The V and J genes are TRBV9 and TRBJ1-6; D is undetermined. The CDR3 spans 15 residues. V gave up 2 bases and J gave up 7 bases, with 13 bases separating them. Germline V gene sequence: CDR1 SGDLS, CDR2 YYNGEE. The CDR3 DNA is TGTGCCAGCAGCGTCGCGGCGGGAAGCAATTCACCCCTCCACTTT. Its protein product is CASSVAAGSNSPLHF. The full variable domain, completed using reference TRBV9 and TRBJ1-6, is DSGVTQTPKHLITATGQRVTLRCSPRSGDLSVYWYQQSLDQGLQFLIQYYNGEERAKGNILERFSAQQFPDLHSELNLSSLELGDSALYFCASSVAAGSNSPLHFGNGTRLTVT.

The chain uses TRBV28 and TRBJ2-5; TRBD1 matches 7 bases. CDR1 is MDHEN, CDR2 SYDVKM, per germline. The V and J ends lost 3 bases and 4 bases, in that order; junction bases with no gene match: 8. The CDR3 has 15 residues. The CDR3 reads CASSFSTTGRETQYF. DNA for the CDR3: TGTGCCAGCAGTTTCTCCACGACAGGGAGAGAGACCCAGTACTTC.

The chain uses TRBV7-9 and TRBJ2-5; a possible D gene is TRBD2 (7 bases). The J call could be wrong; TRBJ2-7 is a better fit for the DNA end. The CDR3 is 13 amino acids. The germline V gene has CDR1 SEHNR and CDR2 FQNEAQ (reference sequence). As DNA, the CDR3 is TGTGCCAGCAGCTTAGAGGGGGGGGACGAGCAGTACTTC. Translated: CASSLEGGDEQYF.

The V call is TRBV7-9, the J call TRBJ1-2; TRBD1 is a possible D gene (6 bases). V shed 5 bases and J shed 4 bases, with 14 bases lying between them. CDR3 length equals 14 residues. Germline values: CDR1 SEHNR, CDR2 FQNEAQ (reference sequence). The CDR3 region has the DNA TGTGCCAGCAGCGTCTGGGACACCGCCTATGGCTACACCTTC. This encodes CASSVWDTAYGYTF.

The chain has TRBV10-3 and TRBJ2-7, with 10 bases aligning to TRBD1. V dropped 8 bases and J dropped 2; count of bases not matched to a gene: 12. Germline CDR1 is ENHRY and CDR2 is SYGVKD. The CDR3 consists of 16 residues. The CDR3: CAIGGRLGQGTYEQYF. DNA for the CDR3: TGTGCCATCGGGGGCCGCTTGGGACAGGGGACCTACGAGCAGTACTTC.

The gene calls are TRBV5-6 and TRBJ1-1; D is uncertain. Germline V gene lookup returns CDR1 SGHDT and CDR2 YYEEEE. Deletions cut 1 base from V and 0 bases from J, with 7 bases between. The CDR3 runs 14 residues. The CDR3 loop reads CASSLNLLNTEAFF. In DNA, the CDR3 is TGTGCCAGCAGCTTGAACCTATTGAACACTGAAGCTTTCTTT.

This rearrangement joins TRBV27 to TRBJ1-2; 8 bases line up with TRBD1. The germline V gene encodes CDR1 MNHEY and CDR2 SMNVEV (reference sequence). V lost 0 bases, J lost 7 bases, and 7 bases stayed unmatched. The CDR3 extends over 15 amino acids. Here the CDR3 DNA reads TGTGCCAGCAGTTTATCTTCCAGGGGGCTTGGTGGCTACACCTTC. Protein sequence: CASSLSSRGLGGYTF.

The chain combines TRBV18 with TRBJ2-1, with unresolved D. V was trimmed by 4 bases and J by 8 bases, leaving 15 bases between them. CDR3 length: 14 amino acids. In germline, CDR1 is KGHSH, CDR2 LQKENI. CDR3 nucleotide sequence: TGTGCCAGCTCACGAATCGCGTCCGCCGATGAGCAGTTCTTC. It yields the protein CASSRIASADEQFF. Filled out from reference TRBV18 and TRBJ2-1, the complete variable domain reads NAGVMQNPRHLVRRRGQEARLRCSPMKGHSHVYWYRQLPEEGLKFMVYLQKENIIDESGMPKERFSAEFPKEGPSILRIQQVVRGDSAAYFCASSRIASADEQFFGPGTRLTVL.

The chain recombines TRBV30 with TRBJ2-7, with D perhaps matching TRBD1 (5 bases). Trimming pared 1 base from V and 0 bases from J, leaving 16 bases between. The CDR3 extends over 16 amino acids. The germline V gene has CDR1 GTSNPN and CDR2 SVGIG (reference sequence). DNA of the CDR3: TGTGCCTGGAGTGCCCTAGTGGCAGGGCCCTCCTACGAGCAGTACTTC. Its translation: CAWSALVAGPSYEQYF.